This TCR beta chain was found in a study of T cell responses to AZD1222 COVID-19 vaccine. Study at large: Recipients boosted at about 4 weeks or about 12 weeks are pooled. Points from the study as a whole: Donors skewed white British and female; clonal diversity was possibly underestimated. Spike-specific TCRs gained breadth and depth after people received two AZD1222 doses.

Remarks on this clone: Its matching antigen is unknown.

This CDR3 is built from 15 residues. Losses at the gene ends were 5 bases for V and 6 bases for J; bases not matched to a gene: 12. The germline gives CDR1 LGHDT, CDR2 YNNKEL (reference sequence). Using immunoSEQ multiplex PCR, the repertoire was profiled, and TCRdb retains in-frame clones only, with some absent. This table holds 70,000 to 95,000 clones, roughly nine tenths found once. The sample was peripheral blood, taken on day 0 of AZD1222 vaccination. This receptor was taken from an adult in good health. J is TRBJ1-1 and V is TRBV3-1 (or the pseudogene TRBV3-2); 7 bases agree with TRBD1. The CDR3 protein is CASSTQGPREPEAFF. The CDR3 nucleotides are TGTGCCAGCAGCACACAGGGGCCCAGGGAGCCTGAAGCTTTCTTT.